Each of the 18 T cell receptor beta chains below was sequenced from the same sample in a study of OX40 agonist ivuxolimab in advanced cancers. Repertoires were generated with immunoSEQ multiplex PCR, while TCRdb's copy carries only in-frame clones and drops some. Of 45,000 to 60,000 clones in the sample, 65% to 85% were seen once. Sample: CD4+ or CD8+ T cells sorted from blood, taken in a trial of the OX40 agonist ivuxolimab. The receptors here all came from an adult with an advanced solid tumor such as melanoma, head and neck, liver or kidney cancer.

This clone was counted a few times. V usage is TRBV27 and J usage is TRBJ2-7; TRBD1 or TRBD2 may be the D gene (5 bases each). The germline V gene has CDR1 MNHEY and CDR2 SMNVEV (reference sequence). V was shortened by 6 bases and J by 0 bases, with 12 bases between the two germline ends. The CDR3 sequence is 14 residues long. This chain's CDR3 is CASSRDGYSYEQYF. The CDR3 DNA reads TGTGCCAGCAGCCGGGACGGTTACTCCTACGAGCAGTACTTC.

This chain connects TRBV14 to TRBJ2-7; D unclear. V was shortened by 1 base and J by 9 bases, with 7 bases between the two germline ends. The CDR3 loop spans 11 amino acids. The germline V gene has CDR1 SGHDN and CDR2 FVKESK. The CDR3 region has the DNA TGTGCCAGCAGCCAAGGAGGCTTGCAGTACTTC. Translating it yields CASSQGGLQYF.

The chain uses TRBV5-1 and TRBJ1-3; tentatively, D is TRBD1 (5 bases). CDR1 is SGHRS, CDR2 YFSETQ, per germline. The length of the CDR3 is 17 residues. Trimming removed 0 bases at V and 2 bases at J, with 15 bases between. CDR3 bases: TGCGCCAGCAGCTTGGCAGGGACGGAGGTCGCTGGAAACACCATATATTTT. It encodes CASSLAGTEVAGNTIYF.

The J gene is TRBJ2-3, the V gene TRBV7-6; TRBD2 matches 7 bases. The CDR3 has 16 amino acids. V trimming: 3 bases; J trimming: 0 bases; junction bases outside the gene matches: 6. Germline V lookup: CDR1 SGHVS, CDR2 FNYEAQ. In DNA, the CDR3 is TGTGCCAGCAGCTTCAGGGTAGCGGGTAGCACAGATACGCAGTATTTT. Its translation is CASSFRVAGSTDTQYF.

The chain recombines TRBV5-1 with TRBJ1-6, with 9 bases matching TRBD1. This CDR3 is 14 amino acids long. Losses at the gene ends were 6 bases for V and 9 bases for J; bases not matched to a gene: 7. Germline V gene sequence: CDR1 SGHRS, CDR2 YFSETQ. The CDR3, as DNA: TGCGCCAGCATGGGACAGGGTCGGAGTTCACCCCTCCACTTT. Its protein is CASMGQGRSSPLHF.

The chain employs TRBV28 and TRBJ2-1, with D uncertain. CDR3 length: 15 residues. Trimming pared 2 bases from V and 5 bases from J, leaving 13 bases between. Per germline, CDR1 MDHEN and CDR2 SYDVKM. The CDR3 is CASSLERVTNNEQFF. Here the CDR3 DNA reads TGTGCCAGCAGTTTAGAGCGAGTCACCAACAATGAGCAGTTCTTC.

The chain joins TRBV5-1 to TRBJ2-2, with D unresolved. Germline V gives CDR1 SGHRS, CDR2 YFSETQ. The CDR3 consists of 16 residues. Trimming removed 1 base at V and 1 base at J, with 11 bases between. DNA of the CDR3: TGCGCCAGCAGCTTGCTACTAAGGGTGAACACCGGGGAGCTGTTTTTT. Translation: CASSLLLRVNTGELFF.

The J gene is TRBJ1-1, the V gene TRBV29-1, with unresolved D. Trimming took 7 bases from V and 2 from J, leaving 14 bases between them. This CDR3 spans 13 amino acids. Germline V gene data show CDR1 as SQVTM and CDR2 as ANQGSEA. CDR3 in amino acids: CSARGQFNTEAFF. In DNA, the CDR3 is TGCAGCGCCCGTGGGCAATTCAACACTGAAGCTTTCTTT. The entire variable domain, with the rest obtained from reference TRBV29-1 and TRBJ1-1, is as follows: SAVISQKPSRDICQRGTSLTIQCQVDSQVTMMFWYRQQPGQSLTLIATANQGSEATYESGFVIDKFPISRPNLTFSTLTVSNMSPEDSSIYLCSARGQFNTEAFFGQGTRLTVV.

The chain links TRBV1 to TRBJ1-6; the table's D call, TRBD1, has no DNA check behind it. TRBV1 corresponds to a pseudogene. CDR3 length equals 15 residues. The CDR3: CTTRLTGKYNSPLHF. DNA for the CDR3: TGCACCACCCGGCTGACAGGGAAATATAATTCACCCCTCCACTTT.

This rearrangement joins TRBV30 to TRBJ2-1, with D possibly TRBD1 on 6 matching bases. Germline V gene sequence: CDR1 GTSNPN, CDR2 SVGIG (reference sequence). CDR3 length equals 16 residues. V was pared by 3 bases and J by 0 bases, with 15 bases between. CDR3 region: CAWRAVGGSSYNEQFF. CDR3 coding DNA: TGTGCCTGGAGGGCCGTTGGGGGCAGCTCCTACAATGAGCAGTTCTTC.

The chain has TRBV7-9 and TRBJ2-7; 10 positions agree with TRBD1. This CDR3 comprises 14 residues. The ends lost 5 bases at V and 2 bases at J; junction bases unmatched: 3. CDR1 SEHNR and CDR2 FQNEAQ come from the germline V gene (reference sequence). The CDR3 DNA sequence: TGTGCCAGCAGCAGACAGGGGGCGACCTACGAGCAGTACTTC. It yields the protein CASSRQGATYEQYF.

This chain uses TRBV5-1 with TRBJ2-2; D might be TRBD1 (6 bases). Germline V lookup: CDR1 SGHRS, CDR2 YFSETQ. The V end was cut by 0 bases, the J end by 4 bases, with 10 bases between. This CDR3 has 15 residues. The CDR3 sequence is CASSLASRGTGELFF. CDR3 DNA: TGCGCCAGCAGCTTGGCCAGCAGGGGCACCGGGGAGCTGTTTTTT.

The V gene is TRBV10-3, the J gene TRBJ2-7, with D unresolved. The length of the CDR3 is 14 residues. The germline V gene has CDR1 ENHRY and CDR2 SYGVKD. V lost 6 bases to trimming and J lost 3 bases, with 15 bases between them. This chain's CDR3 is CAIRSDRADYEQYF. In nucleotides, the CDR3 is TGTGCCATCAGGAGCGACCGGGCCGACTACGAGCAGTACTTC.

The chain employs TRBV6-1 and TRBJ2-2; tentative D call: TRBD1 (5 bases). Germline V gene sequence: CDR1 MNHNS, CDR2 SASEGT. The CDR3 consists of 15 residues. V gave up 6 bases and J gave up 4 bases, with 15 bases separating them. The DNA for the CDR3 is TGTGCCAGCAGGGACGCAGGGTTTATCACCGGGGAGCTGTTTTTT. Its translation is CASRDAGFITGELFF.

This rearrangement joins TRBV10-3 to TRBJ1-4; weak D call: TRBD1 (6 bases). V gave up 10 bases and J gave up 6 bases, with 18 bases separating them. The CDR3 is made up of 14 amino acids. Looked up from germline, CDR1 is ENHRY and CDR2 is SYGVKD. CDR3 region: CATQVGAIDEKLFF. CDR3 bases: TGTGCCACCCAAGTGGGGGCGATCGATGAAAAACTGTTTTTT.

The sample holds one count of this clone. The chain links TRBV5-4 to TRBJ1-2; a possible D gene is TRBD1 (5 bases). Germline values: CDR1 SGHNT, CDR2 YYREEE (reference sequence). Trimming pared 6 bases from V and 4 bases from J, leaving 16 bases between. The CDR3 runs to 14 residues. CDR3 nucleotide sequence: TGTGCCAGCAACGCGGATGGGGGACCCTATGGCTACACCTTC. Protein: CASNADGGPYGYTF.

The CDR3 nucleotides read TGTGCCAGAAGCCCCAGGGAAGGAAACACCATATATTTT. As protein: CARSPREGNTIYF. This rearrangement joins TRBV5-3 to TRBJ1-3, with D maybe TRBD1 (5 bases). TRBV5-3 counts as an open reading frame of uncertain function. This CDR3 has 13 residues. V was shortened by 4 bases and J by 4 bases, with 9 bases between the two germline ends.

The chain combines TRBV11-3 with TRBJ2-1, with D possibly being TRBD2 (6 bases). The germline gives CDR1 SGHNT, CDR2 YENEEA. V gave up 4 bases and J gave up 6 bases, with 13 bases separating them. The length of the CDR3 is 14 residues. CDR3 protein: CASSSRGFVNEQFF. The CDR3 nucleotides read TGTGCCAGCAGCTCCCGGGGGTTCGTCAATGAGCAGTTCTTC.